This TCR beta chain is from a study of identical twins. Study-level points and caveats: Analyses of zero insertions could, in part, be confounded by invariant MAIT and iNKT cells.

The V gene end was trimmed by 4 bases and the J gene end by 5 bases; junction bases not matched to a gene: 6. Germline CDR1 reads SGHAT; CDR2 reads FQNNGV. The CDR3 has 15 residues. Each CDR3 protein gets one entry after TCRdb re-called the 5' RACE reads with MiXCR. The sample carries under 300,000 distinct CDR3 sequences, about an eighth recorded once. A note on this clonotype: Antigen specificity is unknown.

Specimen: memory (CD45RO+) T cells sorted from blood. The receptor's source is a woman aged 18-35 years in good health. The chain combines TRBV11-2 with TRBJ2-3, with 10 bases matching TRBD1. This chain's CDR3 is CASSSGTGDIDTQYF. For the CDR3, the DNA is TGTGCCAGCAGCTCGGGGACAGGGGATATAGATACGCAGTATTTT.